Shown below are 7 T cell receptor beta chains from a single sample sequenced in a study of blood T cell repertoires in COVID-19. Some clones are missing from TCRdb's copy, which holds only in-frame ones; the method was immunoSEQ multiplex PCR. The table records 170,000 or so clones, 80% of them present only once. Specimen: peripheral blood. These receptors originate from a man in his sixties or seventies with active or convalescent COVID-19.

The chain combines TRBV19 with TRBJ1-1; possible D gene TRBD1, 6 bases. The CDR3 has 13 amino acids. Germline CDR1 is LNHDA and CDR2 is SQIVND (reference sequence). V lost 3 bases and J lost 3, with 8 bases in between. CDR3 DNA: TGTGCCAGTAGTATCAACAGGGACACTGAAGCTTTCTTT. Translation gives CASSINRDTEAFF.

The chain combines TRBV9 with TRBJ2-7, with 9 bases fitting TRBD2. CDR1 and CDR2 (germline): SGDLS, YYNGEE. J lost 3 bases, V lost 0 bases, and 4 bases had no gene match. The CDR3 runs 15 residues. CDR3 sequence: CASSVDIAGDYEQYF. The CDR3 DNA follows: TGTGCCAGCAGCGTAGACATAGCGGGAGACTACGAGCAGTACTTC. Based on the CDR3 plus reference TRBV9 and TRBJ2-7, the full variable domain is DSGVTQTPKHLITATGQRVTLRCSPRSGDLSVYWYQQSLDQGLQFLIQYYNGEERAKGNILERFSAQQFPDLHSELNLSSLELGDSALYFCASSVDIAGDYEQYFGPGTRLTVT.

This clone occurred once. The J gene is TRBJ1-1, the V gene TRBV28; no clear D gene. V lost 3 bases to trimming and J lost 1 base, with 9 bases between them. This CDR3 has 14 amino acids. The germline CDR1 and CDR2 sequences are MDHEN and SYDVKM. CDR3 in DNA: TGTGCCAGCAGTTTGTGGCACAGGAACACTGAAGCTTTCTTT. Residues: CASSLWHRNTEAFF.

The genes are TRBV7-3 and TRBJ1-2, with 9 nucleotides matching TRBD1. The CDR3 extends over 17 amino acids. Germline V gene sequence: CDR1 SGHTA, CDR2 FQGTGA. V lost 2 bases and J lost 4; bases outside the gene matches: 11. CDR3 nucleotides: TGTGCCAGCAGCTTAGACCATGGACAGGGGAGAGGCTATGGCTACACCTTC. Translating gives CASSLDHGQGRGYGYTF.

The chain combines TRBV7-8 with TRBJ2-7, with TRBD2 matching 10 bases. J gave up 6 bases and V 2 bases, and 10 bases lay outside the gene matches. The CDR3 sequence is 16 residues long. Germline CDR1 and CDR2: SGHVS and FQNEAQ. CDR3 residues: CASSLWESLAGAEQYF. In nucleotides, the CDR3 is TGTGCCAGCAGCTTATGGGAATCTCTAGCGGGGGCCGAGCAGTACTTC.

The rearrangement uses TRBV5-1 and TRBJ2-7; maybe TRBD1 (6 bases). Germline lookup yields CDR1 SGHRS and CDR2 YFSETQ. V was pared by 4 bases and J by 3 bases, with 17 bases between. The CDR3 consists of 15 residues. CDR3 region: CASSPGGRGIYEQYF. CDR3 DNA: TGCGCCAGCAGCCCCGGCGGCAGGGGAATCTACGAGCAGTACTTC.

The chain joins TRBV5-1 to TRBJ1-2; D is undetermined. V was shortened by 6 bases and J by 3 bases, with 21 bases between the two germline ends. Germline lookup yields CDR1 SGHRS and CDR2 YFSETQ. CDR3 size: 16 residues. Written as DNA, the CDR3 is TGCGCCAGCACCCAGAGCGGCGATCCGGGCCACTATGGCTACACCTTC. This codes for CASTQSGDPGHYGYTF.